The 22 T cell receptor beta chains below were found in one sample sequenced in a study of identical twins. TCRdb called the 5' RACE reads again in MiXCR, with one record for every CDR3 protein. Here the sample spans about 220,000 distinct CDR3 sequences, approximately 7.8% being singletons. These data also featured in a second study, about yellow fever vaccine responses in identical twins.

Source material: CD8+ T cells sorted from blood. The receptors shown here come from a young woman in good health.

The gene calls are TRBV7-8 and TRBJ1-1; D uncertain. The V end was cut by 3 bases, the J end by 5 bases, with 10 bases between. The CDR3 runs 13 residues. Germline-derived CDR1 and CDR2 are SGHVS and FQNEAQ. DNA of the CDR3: TGTGCCAGCAGCTTGCCTGCGGGAACTGAAGCTTTCTTT. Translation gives CASSLPAGTEAFF.

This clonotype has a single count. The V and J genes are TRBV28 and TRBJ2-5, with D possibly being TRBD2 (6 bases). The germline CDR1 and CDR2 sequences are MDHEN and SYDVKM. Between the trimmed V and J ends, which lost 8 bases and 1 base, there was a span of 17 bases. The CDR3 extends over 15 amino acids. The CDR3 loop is CASGGTRGSQETQYF. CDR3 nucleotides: TGTGCCAGCGGCGGGACCCGAGGGAGCCAAGAGACCCAGTACTTC.

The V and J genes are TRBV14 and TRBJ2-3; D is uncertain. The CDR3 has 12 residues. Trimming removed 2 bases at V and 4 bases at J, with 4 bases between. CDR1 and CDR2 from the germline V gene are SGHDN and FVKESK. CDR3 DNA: TGTGCCAGCAGCCAACAAGCAGATACGCAGTATTTT. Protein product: CASSQQADTQYF. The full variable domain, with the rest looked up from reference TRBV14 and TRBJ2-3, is EAGVTQFPSHSVIEKGQTVTLRCDPISGHDNLYWYRRVMGKEIKFLLHFVKESKQDESGMPNNRFLAERTGGTYSTLKVQPAELEDSGVYFCASSQQADTQYFGPGTRLTVL.

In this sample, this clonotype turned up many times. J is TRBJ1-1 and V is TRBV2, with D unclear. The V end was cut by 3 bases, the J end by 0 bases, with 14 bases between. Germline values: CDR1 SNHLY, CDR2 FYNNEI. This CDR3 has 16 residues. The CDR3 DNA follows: TGTGCCAGCAGTGAGGGCTTGTGGGGATTGAACACTGAAGCTTTCTTT. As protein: CASSEGLWGLNTEAFF.

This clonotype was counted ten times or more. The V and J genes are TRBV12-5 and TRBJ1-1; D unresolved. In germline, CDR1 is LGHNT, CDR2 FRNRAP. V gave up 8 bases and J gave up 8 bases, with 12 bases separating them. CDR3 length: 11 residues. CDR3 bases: TGTGCTAGTAGCGGCGGTCTGGAAGCTTTCTTT. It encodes CASSGGLEAFF.

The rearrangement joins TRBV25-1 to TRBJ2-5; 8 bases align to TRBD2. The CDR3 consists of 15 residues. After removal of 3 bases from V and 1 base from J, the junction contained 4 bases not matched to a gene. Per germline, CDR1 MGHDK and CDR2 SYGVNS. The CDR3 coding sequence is TGTGCCAGCAGTGATGCACTAGCGGTCCAAGAGACCCAGTACTTC. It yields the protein CASSDALAVQETQYF.

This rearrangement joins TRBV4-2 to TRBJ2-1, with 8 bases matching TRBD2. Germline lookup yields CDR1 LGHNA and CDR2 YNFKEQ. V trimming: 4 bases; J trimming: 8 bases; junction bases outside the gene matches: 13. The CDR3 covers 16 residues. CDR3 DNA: TGTGCCAGCAGCCCCGGAGGTGGAGCGGGGGTTGATGAGCAGTTCTTC. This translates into CASSPGGGAGVDEQFF.

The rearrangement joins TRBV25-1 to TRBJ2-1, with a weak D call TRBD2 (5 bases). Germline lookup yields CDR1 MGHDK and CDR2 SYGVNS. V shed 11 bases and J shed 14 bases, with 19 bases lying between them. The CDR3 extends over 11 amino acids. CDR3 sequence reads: CAVGLVGLKFF. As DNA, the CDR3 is TGTGCCGTAGGACTGGTCGGCCTAAAGTTCTTC.

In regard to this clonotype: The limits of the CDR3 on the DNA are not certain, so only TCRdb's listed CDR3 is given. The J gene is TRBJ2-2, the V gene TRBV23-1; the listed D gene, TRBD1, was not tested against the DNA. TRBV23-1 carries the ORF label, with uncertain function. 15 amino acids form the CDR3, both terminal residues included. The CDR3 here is CASTRDRETPGSCFF.

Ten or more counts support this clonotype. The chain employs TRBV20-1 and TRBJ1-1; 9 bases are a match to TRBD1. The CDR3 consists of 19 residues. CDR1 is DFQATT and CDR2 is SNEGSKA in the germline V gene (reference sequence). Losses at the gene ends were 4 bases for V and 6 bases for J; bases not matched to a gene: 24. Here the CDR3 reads CSAITWTGDGKGLSAEAFF. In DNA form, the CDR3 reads TGCAGTGCTATTACGTGGACAGGGGACGGGAAGGGTTTATCGGCTGAAGCTTTCTTT.

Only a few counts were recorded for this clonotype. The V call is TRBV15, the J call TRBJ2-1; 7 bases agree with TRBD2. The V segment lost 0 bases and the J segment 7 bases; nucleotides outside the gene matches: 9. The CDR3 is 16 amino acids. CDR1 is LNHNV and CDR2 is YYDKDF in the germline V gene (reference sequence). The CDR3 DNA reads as TGTGCCACCAGCAGAGATCGTGGCGGGAGTTGGAATGAGCAGTTCTTC. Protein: CATSRDRGGSWNEQFF.

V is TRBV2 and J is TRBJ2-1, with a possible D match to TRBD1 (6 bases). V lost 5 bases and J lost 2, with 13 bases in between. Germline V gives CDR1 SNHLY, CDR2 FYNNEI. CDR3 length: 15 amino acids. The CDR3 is CASSRAGDTYNEQFF. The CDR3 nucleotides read TGTGCCAGCAGTAGAGCAGGGGACACCTACAATGAGCAGTTCTTC.

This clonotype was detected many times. CDR3 nucleotide sequence: TGCAGTGCTAGAGATCTAGTGAGGGGCAGCAATCAGCCCCAGCATTTT. It encodes CSARDLVRGSNQPQHF. The chain has TRBV20-1 and TRBJ1-5; D perhaps matches TRBD1 (5 bases). CDR3 length equals 16 residues. Germline assignment: CDR1 DFQATT and CDR2 SNEGSKA (reference sequence). The V end was cut by 0 bases, the J end by 1 base, with 13 bases between.

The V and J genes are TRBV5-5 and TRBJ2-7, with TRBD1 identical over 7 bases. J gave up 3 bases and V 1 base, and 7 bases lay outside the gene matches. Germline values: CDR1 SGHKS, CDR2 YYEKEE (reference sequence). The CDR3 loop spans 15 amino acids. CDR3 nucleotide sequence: TGTGCCAGCAGCTTGTCTCGGGCAGGGGGCTACGAGCAGTACGTC. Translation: CASSLSRAGGYEQYV.

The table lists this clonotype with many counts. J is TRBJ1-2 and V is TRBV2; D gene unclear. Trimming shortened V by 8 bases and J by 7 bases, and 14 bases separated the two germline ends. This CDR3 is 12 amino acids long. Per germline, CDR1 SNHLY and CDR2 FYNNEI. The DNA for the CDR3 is TGTGCCAGCCCGCTCAGGCTCGGTGGCTACACCTTC. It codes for CASPLRLGGYTF.

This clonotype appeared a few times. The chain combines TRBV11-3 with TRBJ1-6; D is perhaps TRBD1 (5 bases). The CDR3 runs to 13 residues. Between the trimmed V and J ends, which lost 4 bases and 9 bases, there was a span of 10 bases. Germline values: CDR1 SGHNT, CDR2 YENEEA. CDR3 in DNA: TGTGCCAGCAGCTCCGGACACGGTTCACCCCTCCACTTT. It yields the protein CASSSGHGSPLHF.

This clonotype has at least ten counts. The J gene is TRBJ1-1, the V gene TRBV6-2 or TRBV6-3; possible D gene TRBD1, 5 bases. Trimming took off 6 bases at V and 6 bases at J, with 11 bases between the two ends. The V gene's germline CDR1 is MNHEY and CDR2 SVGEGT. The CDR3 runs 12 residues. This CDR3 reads CASSQGSAEAFF. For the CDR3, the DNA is TGTGCCAGCAGCCAGGGATCCGCTGAAGCTTTCTTT.

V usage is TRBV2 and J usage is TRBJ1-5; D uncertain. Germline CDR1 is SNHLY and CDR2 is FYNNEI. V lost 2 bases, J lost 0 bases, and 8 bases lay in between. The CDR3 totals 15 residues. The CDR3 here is CASSEIGNSNQPQHF. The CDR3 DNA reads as TGTGCCAGCAGTGAAATCGGTAATAGCAATCAGCCCCAGCATTTT.

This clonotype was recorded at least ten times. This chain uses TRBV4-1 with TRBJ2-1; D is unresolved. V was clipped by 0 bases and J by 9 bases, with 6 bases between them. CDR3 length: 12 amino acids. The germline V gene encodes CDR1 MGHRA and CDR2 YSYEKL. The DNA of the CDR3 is TGCGCCAGCAGCCAAGATTTGGGTGAGCAGTTCTTC. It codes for CASSQDLGEQFF.

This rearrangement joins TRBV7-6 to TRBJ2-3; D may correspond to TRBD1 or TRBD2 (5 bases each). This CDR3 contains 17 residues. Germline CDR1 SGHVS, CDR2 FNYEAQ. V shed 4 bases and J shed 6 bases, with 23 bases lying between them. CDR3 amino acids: CASSSPHGTFAQDTQYF. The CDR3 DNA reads TGTGCCAGCAGCTCACCTCACGGGACCTTCGCACAGGATACGCAGTATTTT. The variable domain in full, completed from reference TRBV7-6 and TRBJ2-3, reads GAGVSQSPRYKVTKRGQDVALRCDPISGHVSLYWYRQALGQGPEFLTYFNYEAQQDKSGLPNDRFSAERPEGSISTLTIQRTEQRDSAMYRCASSSPHGTFAQDTQYFGPGTRLTVL.

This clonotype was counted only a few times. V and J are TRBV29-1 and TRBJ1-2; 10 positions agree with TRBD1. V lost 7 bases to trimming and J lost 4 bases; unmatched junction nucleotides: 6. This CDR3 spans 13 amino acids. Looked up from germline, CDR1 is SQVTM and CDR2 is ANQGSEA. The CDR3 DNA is TGCAGCGACTTATGGACAGGGGGCTATGGCTACACCTTC. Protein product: CSDLWTGGYGYTF. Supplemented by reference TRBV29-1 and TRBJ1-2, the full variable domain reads SAVISQKPSRDICQRGTSLTIQCQVDSQVTMMFWYRQQPGQSLTLIATANQGSEATYESGFVIDKFPISRPNLTFSTLTVSNMSPEDSSIYLCSDLWTGGYGYTFGSGTRLTVV.

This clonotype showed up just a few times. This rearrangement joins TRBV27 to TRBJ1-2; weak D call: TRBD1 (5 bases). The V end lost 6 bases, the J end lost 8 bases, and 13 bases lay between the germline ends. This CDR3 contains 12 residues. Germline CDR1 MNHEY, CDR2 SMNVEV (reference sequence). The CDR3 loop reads CASSIGGEGYTF. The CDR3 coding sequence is TGTGCCAGCAGCATCGGGGGGGAAGGCTACACCTTC.